This section outlines one T cell receptor (beta chain) sequence together with its context. The germline gives CDR1 MNHNY, CDR2 SVGAGI (reference sequence). The CDR3 sequence is 14 residues long. V was pared by 5 bases and J by 6 bases, with 2 bases of the junction left unmatched. This record comes from a study of blood T cell repertoires in COVID-19. Overall study context: Sites in the United States, Italy and Spain provided acute and convalescent COVID-19 samples. T cells, B-cell-depleted T cells, or PBMCs provided the cDNA or gDNA that served as material.

Repertoires were generated with immunoSEQ multiplex PCR, while TCRdb's copy carries only in-frame clones and drops some. The sample includes about 140,000 clones, roughly 89% of them seen just once. Input material: peripheral blood. The rearrangement joins TRBV6-6 to TRBJ1-6, with 9 nucleotides matching TRBD1. The sequence came from a woman aged 35 to 49 with acute or convalescent COVID-19. The CDR3 nucleotides read TGTGCCAGCAGTCGGGACAGGGTTAATTCACCCCTCCACTTT. It encodes CASSRDRVNSPLHF.